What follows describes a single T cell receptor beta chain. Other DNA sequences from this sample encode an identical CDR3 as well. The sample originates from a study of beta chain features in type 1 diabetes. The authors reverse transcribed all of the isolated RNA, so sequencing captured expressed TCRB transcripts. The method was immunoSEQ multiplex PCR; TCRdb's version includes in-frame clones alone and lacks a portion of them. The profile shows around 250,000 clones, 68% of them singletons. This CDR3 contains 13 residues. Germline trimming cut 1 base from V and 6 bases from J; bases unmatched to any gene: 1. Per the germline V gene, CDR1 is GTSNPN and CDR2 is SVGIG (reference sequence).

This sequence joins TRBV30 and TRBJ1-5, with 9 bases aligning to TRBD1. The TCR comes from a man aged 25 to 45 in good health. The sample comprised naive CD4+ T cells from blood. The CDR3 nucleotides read TGTGCCTGGAGTGGACAGGGGGGTCAGCCCCAGCATTTT. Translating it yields CAWSGQGGQPQHF.